One sample yielded the 17 T cell receptor beta chains listed below, sequenced in a study of PD-1 blockade in classical Hodgkin lymphoma. Noted time point: cycle 4 day 1 (C4D1), after 5 to 7 weeks of nivolumab. Relapse was seen in all patients after autologous stem cell transplantation, and brentuximab vedotin exposure was variable. CD4+ T cells were purified from thawed PBMCs by negative selection. Sequencing was performed with immunoSEQ multiplex PCR; in TCRdb, only in-frame clones are kept and a portion is missing. Among fewer than 35,000 clones listed, about 94% were seen once. Sequencing was performed on CD4+ T cells from blood, taken before the fourth cycle of nivolumab. The source is a human donor with classical Hodgkin lymphoma.

V is TRBV6-6 and J is TRBJ1-4; 9 positions agree with TRBD1. The CDR3 sequence is 16 residues long. CDR1 is MNHNY, CDR2 SVGAGI, per germline (reference sequence). The V and J ends lost 0 bases and 7 bases, in that order; junction bases with no gene match: 6. In nucleotides, the CDR3 is TGTGCCAGCAGTTACTCCAAGGGACAGGGAGGTGAAAAACTGTTTTTT. This encodes CASSYSKGQGGEKLFF.

This clone has only one observation. The V call is TRBV7-9, the J call TRBJ2-1; perhaps TRBD2 as D (5 bases). Per germline, CDR1 SEHNR and CDR2 FQNEAQ (reference sequence). There are 17 residues in the CDR3. Trimming stripped 1 base from V and 2 bases from J, with 15 bases between. CDR3 protein: CASSLGAVGNPYNEQFF. CDR3 nucleotides: TGTGCCAGCAGCTTAGGGGCGGTCGGGAACCCCTACAATGAGCAGTTCTTC.

Here the CDR3 reads CASSDRGWLQPQHF. DNA of the CDR3: TGTGCCAGCAGTGACAGGGGATGGCTTCAGCCCCAGCATTTT. V gene TRBV6-1 combines with J gene TRBJ1-5; D is possibly TRBD1 (6 bases). CDR1 is MNHNS and CDR2 is SASEGT in the germline V gene. The germline V and J ends were trimmed by 3 bases and 6 bases, with 12 bases remaining between them. CDR3 length: 14 amino acids.

The chain has TRBV28 and TRBJ2-7; D is tentatively TRBD1 or TRBD2 (7 bases each). Trimming stripped 5 bases from V and 2 bases from J, with 19 bases between. From germline, CDR1 is MDHEN and CDR2 SYDVKM. CDR3 length equals 16 residues. CDR3 nucleotide sequence: TGTGCCAGCAGTCGACCGGGACAGCGGGGAGCCTACGAGCAGTACTTC. Translation: CASSRPGQRGAYEQYF.

The J gene is TRBJ2-1, the V gene TRBV4-1; TRBD2 might be the D (6 bases). With 0 bases removed from V and 6 bases from J, the gap between germline ends came to 9 bases. The CDR3 spans 14 residues. Germline V gene data show CDR1 as MGHRA and CDR2 as YSYEKL. CDR3 region: CASSQDRELNEQFF. In DNA form, the CDR3 reads TGCGCCAGCAGCCAAGATCGGGAGCTCAATGAGCAGTTCTTC.

This clone was detected only once. V gene TRBV10-1 combines with J gene TRBJ2-5; 10 positions agree with TRBD2. In germline, CDR1 is WNHNN, CDR2 SYGVQD (reference sequence). The V segment lost 3 bases and the J segment 5 bases; nucleotides outside the gene matches: 6. The CDR3 contains 15 residues. The chain's CDR3 is CASSDLASGSETQYF. The CDR3 nucleotides read TGCGCCAGCAGTGATTTGGCTAGCGGGAGCGAGACCCAGTACTTC.

In nucleotides, the CDR3 is TGCGCCAGCAGCTTGACCATTCTGACAGGGGACGAGCAGTACTTC. Its protein product is CASSLTILTGDEQYF. The chain is built from TRBV5-1 and TRBJ2-7; the match to TRBD1 covers 8 bases. V lost 1 base, J lost 5 bases, and 8 bases stayed unmatched. CDR1 and CDR2 from the germline V gene are SGHRS and YFSETQ. The CDR3 sequence is 15 residues long. Complete variable domain (other parts from reference TRBV5-1 and TRBJ2-7): KAGVTQTPRYLIKTRGQQVTLSCSPISGHRSVSWYQQTPGQGLQFLFEYFSETQRNKGNFPGRFSGRQFSNSRSEMNVSTLELGDSALYLCASSLTILTGDEQYFGPGTRLTVT.

The V and J genes are TRBV18 and TRBJ2-1, with 9 positions matching TRBD2. Trimming took 6 bases from V and 4 from J; bases not matched to a gene: 7. In germline, CDR1 is KGHSH, CDR2 LQKENI. This CDR3 spans 15 amino acids. The CDR3 nucleotides read TGTGCCAGCTCGCCCATAGCGGGGGCTTACAATGAGCAGTTCTTC. Translation: CASSPIAGAYNEQFF.

This sequence joins TRBV9 and TRBJ2-7, with TRBD1 identical over 7 bases. Germline V gene lookup returns CDR1 SGDLS and CDR2 YYNGEE. The V and J ends lost 0 bases and 7 bases, in that order; junction bases with no gene match: 7. The CDR3 is 14 residues long. CDR3 nucleotides: TGTGCCAGCAGCGTAGAGGGCAGGGGGTTGGAGCAGTACTTC. This encodes CASSVEGRGLEQYF.

CDR3 sequence reads: CASSLGLAGEGGETQYF. The CDR3 nucleotides read TGCGCCAGCAGCTTGGGACTAGCGGGAGAGGGAGGAGAGACCCAGTACTTC. The rearrangement uses TRBV5-1 and TRBJ2-5, with 12 bases that match TRBD2. Germline assignment: CDR1 SGHRS and CDR2 YFSETQ. The J segment lost 4 bases and the V segment lost 0 bases, leaving 7 bases of the junction unmatched. The CDR3 sequence is 17 residues long.

In its sample, this clone was seen a few times. The V gene is TRBV25-1, the J gene TRBJ2-5; 8 bases align to TRBD1. CDR1 is MGHDK, CDR2 SYGVNS, per germline. After removal of 4 bases from V and 3 bases from J, the junction contained 4 bases not matched to a gene. The CDR3 contains 14 residues. The DNA for the CDR3 is TGTGCCAGCAGTGCCCACAGGGGGGAAGAGACCCAGTACTTC. It encodes CASSAHRGEETQYF.

Here the CDR3 reads CASLGPNTGELFF. The CDR3 DNA follows: TGTGCCAGTTTGGGACCGAACACCGGGGAGCTGTTTTTT. The genes are TRBV19 and TRBJ2-2; D could derive from TRBD1 or TRBD2 (5 bases each). This CDR3 is built from 13 residues. Germline values: CDR1 LNHDA, CDR2 SQIVND (reference sequence). The V and J ends lost 8 bases and 0 bases respectively, with 7 bases between them.

The CDR3 DNA reads as TGTGCCATCAGTGAGTCGACTCGGAGGAACACTGAAGCTTTCTTT. It translates to CAISESTRRNTEAFF. V and J are TRBV10-3 and TRBJ1-1; D is uncertain. The CDR3 runs to 15 residues. From germline, CDR1 is ENHRY and CDR2 SYGVKD. V dropped 0 bases and J dropped 1 base, with 9 bases sitting between them.

This chain uses TRBV5-4 with TRBJ2-5, with D uncertain. CDR3 length equals 10 residues. Trimming removed 5 bases at V and 2 bases at J, with 1 base between. Germline V gene sequence: CDR1 SGHNT, CDR2 YYREEE (reference sequence). The CDR3 spells CASSQETQYF. CDR3 DNA: TGTGCCAGCAGTCAAGAGACCCAGTACTTC.

The chain has TRBV4-2 and TRBJ2-1; no firm D call. CDR1 and CDR2 (germline): LGHNA, YNFKEQ. CDR3 length: 12 residues. Trimming pared 3 bases from V and 11 bases from J, leaving 11 bases between. DNA of the CDR3: TGTGCCAGCAGCCAGCCCGGGTTTAAGCAGTTCTTC. Its protein is CASSQPGFKQFF.

The CDR3 DNA reads TGTGCCAGCAGCGAACTAGCGGGACCTACCACCGCCGGGGAGCTGTTTTTT. It yields the protein CASSELAGPTTAGELFF. This rearrangement joins TRBV11-2 to TRBJ2-2; 10 bases align to TRBD2. Germline CDR1 and CDR2: SGHAT and FQNNGV. V lost 5 bases, J lost 6 bases, and 12 bases stayed unmatched. The CDR3 length is 17 residues.

The chain couples TRBV11-2 to TRBJ1-2, with TRBD1 matching 7 bases. This CDR3 spans 15 amino acids. V gave up 0 bases and J gave up 8 bases; unmatched junction bases: 9. From germline, CDR1 is SGHAT and CDR2 FQNNGV. CDR3: CASSLDGKGAQGYTF. Here the CDR3 DNA reads TGTGCCAGCAGCTTAGATGGAAAGGGGGCGCAAGGCTACACCTTC. The full variable domain, in which reference TRBV11-2 and TRBJ1-2 provide the parts outside the CDR3, is EAGVAQSPRYKIIEKRQSVAFWCNPISGHATLYWYQQILGQGPKLLIQFQNNGVVDDSQLPKDRFSAERLKGVDSTLKIQPAKLEDSAVYLCASSLDGKGAQGYTFGSGTRLTVV.